Below are 23 T cell receptor beta chains sequenced from a single sample in a study of T-cell memory formation after mild COVID-19. TCRdb used MiXCR to reprocess the 5' RACE reads, holding one entry per CDR3 protein. The sample has about 140,000 distinct CDR3 sequences; 11% to 15% are singletons. The specimen was PBMCs or a T cell subset sorted from them (not recorded which). The source of these receptors is an adult woman who had mild COVID-19 (a few samples of this study predate the infection). Cell type and time point are not known.

This clonotype was counted at least ten times. The chain couples TRBV12-3 or TRBV12-4 to TRBJ2-3; no reliable D call. The length of the CDR3 is 15 residues. Trimming shortened V by 1 base and J by 0 bases, and 8 bases separated the two germline ends. The CDR3 protein is CASSLGVTSTDTQYF. Here the CDR3 DNA reads TGTGCCAGCAGTTTAGGGGTGACTAGCACAGATACGCAGTATTTT.

The chain joins TRBV9 to TRBJ1-5, with 8 bases lining up with TRBD1. CDR3 size: 19 residues. V gave up 0 bases and J gave up 3 bases; unmatched junction bases: 14. Germline V CDR1 and CDR2: SGDLS, YYNGEE. DNA of the CDR3: TGTGCCAGCAGCGTAGGGGCCAGTACAGGGGGACCTTACAATCAGCCCCAGCATTTT. This gives the protein CASSVGASTGGPYNQPQHF.

V is TRBV12-3 or TRBV12-4 and J is TRBJ2-5; 7 bases match TRBD1. This CDR3 spans 14 amino acids. The V and J ends lost 5 bases and 4 bases, in that order; junction bases with no gene match: 7. In nucleotides, the CDR3 is TGTGCCAGCAGTAACAGGGGAAGCGGAGAGACCCAGTACTTC. Protein: CASSNRGSGETQYF.

This clonotype occurred a few times. This chain uses TRBV9 with TRBJ2-1; 10 positions agree with TRBD2. J gave up 6 bases and V 0 bases, and 3 bases lay outside the gene matches. The CDR3 length is 15 residues. Germline CDR1 SGDLS, CDR2 YYNGEE. The CDR3 loop reads CASSVESSGGNEQFF. CDR3 bases: TGTGCCAGCAGCGTAGAGTCTAGCGGGGGCAATGAGCAGTTCTTC.

V is TRBV2 and J is TRBJ1-1, with 9 bases aligning to TRBD1. CDR3 length: 15 amino acids. V shed 10 bases and J 1 base; nucleotides not matched to a gene: 10. CDR1 SNHLY and CDR2 FYNNEI come from the germline V gene. CDR3 DNA sequence: TGTGCCACCCTTCGAGGGGACAGGGCGAACACTGAAGCTTTCTTT. Amino acids: CATLRGDRANTEAFF.

This clonotype showed up many times. The V gene is TRBV11-3, the J gene TRBJ2-4; D is undetermined. Germline-derived CDR1 and CDR2 are SGHNT and YENEEA. The V and J ends lost 5 bases and 11 bases respectively, with 13 bases between them. The CDR3 runs 12 residues. The CDR3 is CASSNQGWFQYF. In nucleotides, the CDR3 is TGTGCCAGCAGCAATCAAGGGTGGTTTCAGTACTTC.

This clonotype has a count of ten or more. The chain combines TRBV5-5 with TRBJ1-5, with unresolved D. The CDR3 extends over 16 amino acids. CDR1 is SGHKS and CDR2 is YYEKEE in the germline V gene (reference sequence). V was shortened by 0 bases and J by 1 base, with 11 bases between the two germline ends. CDR3 sequence (DNA): TGTGCCAGCAGCTTGGGAGGGAGCGGGAGCAATCAGCCCCAGCATTTT. Translation: CASSLGGSGSNQPQHF.

This clonotype has more than one count but fewer than ten. This chain connects TRBV7-2 to TRBJ2-5; D may match TRBD1 or TRBD2 (6 bases each). The CDR3 runs 15 residues. Trimming removed 5 bases at V and 5 bases at J, with 18 bases between. Germline V lookup: CDR1 SGHTA, CDR2 FQGNSA. The CDR3 loop reads CASSPIGGIGETQYF. CDR3 bases: TGTGCCAGCAGCCCAATAGGGGGGATCGGGGAGACCCAGTACTTC.

The V gene is TRBV5-1, the J gene TRBJ1-1; TRBD1 is a possible D gene (6 bases). The CDR3 is 14 amino acids. Germline CDR1 reads SGHRS; CDR2 reads YFSETQ. V was pared by 2 bases and J by 1 base, with 9 bases between. The CDR3 here is CASSFRQENTEAFF. The CDR3, as DNA: TGCGCCAGCAGCTTCAGACAGGAGAACACTGAAGCTTTCTTT.

This sequence joins TRBV7-9 and TRBJ1-1, with D perhaps matching TRBD1 (5 bases). The CDR3 is made up of 14 amino acids. The V end lost 1 base, the J end lost 1 base, and 7 bases lay between the germline ends. Looked up from germline, CDR1 is SEHNR and CDR2 is FQNEAQ (reference sequence). In DNA, the CDR3 is TGTGCCAGCAGCTTAGTCGGACAGAACACTGAAGCTTTCTTT. Its protein is CASSLVGQNTEAFF.

The CDR3 reads CASSLFRAGVSYNEQFF. The CDR3 coding sequence is TGTGCCAGCAGCTTATTCCGAGCGGGAGTCTCCTACAATGAGCAGTTCTTC. This chain uses TRBV7-6 with TRBJ2-1, with 8 bases lining up with TRBD2. The V and J ends lost 2 bases and 0 bases, in that order; junction bases with no gene match: 6. Per the germline V gene, CDR1 is SGHVS and CDR2 is FNYEAQ. The CDR3 loop spans 17 amino acids.

The chain uses TRBV27 and TRBJ1-1; no clear D gene. Germline V CDR1 and CDR2: MNHEY, SMNVEV (reference sequence). V lost 3 bases and J lost 1, with 9 bases in between. The CDR3 consists of 14 residues. The CDR3 DNA reads as TGTGCCAGCAGTTTCCAAACAGAGAACACTGAAGCTTTCTTT. It is translated as CASSFQTENTEAFF.

This clonotype has only a few counts. The rearrangement joins TRBV7-9 to TRBJ2-1, with TRBD2 as a possible D gene (5 bases). The V and J ends lost 0 bases and 3 bases respectively, with 9 bases between them. The CDR3 covers 15 residues. Looked up from germline, CDR1 is SEHNR and CDR2 is FQNEAQ (reference sequence). CDR3 bases: TGTGCCAGCAGCTTAGCGGGAGTTCTCTACAATGAGCAGTTCTTC. Its protein is CASSLAGVLYNEQFF.

This clonotype was counted between two and nine times. The chain has TRBV4-3 and TRBJ1-2, with TRBD1 as a possible D gene (6 bases). The CDR3 has 15 amino acids. Germline V gene sequence: CDR1 LGHNA, CDR2 YSLEER. Trimming removed 1 base at V and 6 bases at J, with 15 bases between. This chain's CDR3 is CASSQAEQGLDGYTF. Written as DNA, the CDR3 is TGCGCCAGCAGCCAAGCTGAACAGGGATTGGATGGCTACACCTTC.

This clonotype was detected only a few times. The chain joins TRBV5-1 to TRBJ2-3; perhaps TRBD2 as D (7 bases). The CDR3 consists of 16 residues. Germline lookup yields CDR1 SGHRS and CDR2 YFSETQ. V shed 0 bases and J shed 2 bases, with 13 bases lying between them. The chain's CDR3 is CASSLEGGGITDTQYF. In nucleotides, the CDR3 is TGCGCCAGCAGCTTGGAGGGAGGGGGAATCACAGATACGCAGTATTTT.

This clonotype was picked up a small number of times. The chain links TRBV5-4 to TRBJ2-3; TRBD2 agrees at 8 bases. CDR1 is SGHNT and CDR2 is YYREEE in the germline V gene (reference sequence). The CDR3 consists of 15 residues. Trimming took 6 bases from V and 0 from J; bases not matched to a gene: 6. CDR3 coding DNA: TGTGCCAGCATCCCACGCGGGGGGAGCACAGATACGCAGTATTTT. This sequence encodes CASIPRGGSTDTQYF.

This clonotype was seen ten or more times. This chain joins TRBV11-2 and TRBJ2-7; D is unresolved. The CDR3 spans 12 residues. CDR1 is SGHAT and CDR2 is FQNNGV in the germline V gene. Trimming stripped 5 bases from V and 10 bases from J, with 15 bases between. CDR3 nucleotide sequence: TGTGCCAGCAGCCCGACTCTACGAGAACAGTACTTC. Amino acid sequence: CASSPTLREQYF.

The rearrangement links TRBV12-3 or TRBV12-4 to TRBJ1-5; D is unresolved. This CDR3 contains 13 residues. V lost 3 bases to trimming and J lost 5 bases, with 8 bases between them. Written as DNA, the CDR3 is TGTGCCAGCAGTTTCTGGGGTGATCAGCCCCAGCATTTT. This codes for CASSFWGDQPQHF.

The rearrangement joins TRBV5-1 to TRBJ2-7; D is unclear. There are 13 residues in the CDR3. Per germline, CDR1 SGHRS and CDR2 YFSETQ. V gave up 1 base and J gave up 4 bases, with 9 bases separating them. The CDR3 DNA follows: TGCGCCAGCAGCTTGTCAGTTCCTTACGAGCAGTACTTC. Protein sequence: CASSLSVPYEQYF.

V gene TRBV9 combines with J gene TRBJ2-7; 8 nucleotides line up with TRBD2. The CDR3 is 14 amino acids. CDR1 and CDR2 (germline): SGDLS, YYNGEE. J lost 5 bases, V lost 4 bases, and 8 bases had no gene match. CDR3 nucleotides: TGTGCCAGCAGCAAAGGACTAGCCGGCGACGAGCAGTACTTC. The encoded protein is CASSKGLAGDEQYF.

This clonotype came up a few times. The V and J genes are TRBV4-1 and TRBJ1-5; D unclear. V gave up 0 bases and J gave up 2 bases, with 11 bases separating them. This CDR3 has 16 amino acids. Per germline, CDR1 MGHRA and CDR2 YSYEKL. The CDR3 spells CASSQDTGLGNQPQHF. CDR3 nucleotides: TGCGCCAGCAGCCAAGATACGGGGTTAGGCAATCAGCCCCAGCATTTT.

CDR3 coding DNA: TGTGCCAGCAGGGGTTCTACATCGGCTGAAGCTTTCTTT. Amino acid sequence: CASRGSTSAEAFF. The rearrangement links TRBV27 to TRBJ1-1; no reliable D call. Germline CDR1 is MNHEY and CDR2 is SMNVEV (reference sequence). V gave up 6 bases and J gave up 6 bases, with 14 bases separating them. The CDR3 runs 13 residues.

This clonotype was seen only a few times. The V gene is TRBV4-3, the J gene TRBJ1-2; 10 positions match TRBD1. V was clipped by 4 bases and J by 4 bases; unmatched bases: 9. Germline V CDR1 and CDR2: LGHNA, YSLEER. The CDR3 covers 16 residues. CDR3 in DNA: TGCGCCAGCAGCCCGACGGACAGGGGGTTCTCCTATGGCTACACCTTC. Its protein product is CASSPTDRGFSYGYTF.